This T cell receptor (beta chain) was recorded in a study of molecular identifiers for immune sequencing clone quantification. Study-wide points: Clones above 20 RNA copies contained over 97% of effector molecules and under 1% of naive molecules. Reports indicate spiked Jurkat TCR RNA from one cell could be found among around 970,000 naive cells.

The V and J ends lost 5 bases and 2 bases respectively, with 20 bases between them. CDR1 SGHTA and CDR2 FQGNSA come from the germline V gene. CDR3 length: 17 residues. This clonotype was recorded many times. What it binds is unknown. Listed TCR primers and previously described methods were used for bulk TCR libraries. TCRdb independently ran MiXCR on the PCR reads; one entry per CDR3 protein. The data hold about 640,000 distinct CDR3 sequences, with just under 20% observed a single time. The J gene is TRBJ2-3, the V gene TRBV7-2; possibly TRBD2 for D (7 bases). The TCR comes from a human donor in good health. Some libraries in this study had Jurkat cell RNA spiked in. The sample comprised naive CD8+ T cells from blood, with Jurkat cell RNA spiked in. This sample's subset: FACS-sorted CD8+CD4-CCR7+CD45RA+ naive T cells. The CDR3 coding sequence is TGTGCCAGCAGCATCCTAGGGGGGGCGGGGTTCACAGATACGCAGTATTTT. Residues: CASSILGGAGFTDTQYF.